This T cell receptor (beta chain) was captured in a study of T cell responses to AZD1222 COVID-19 vaccine. Germline V gives CDR1 KGHDR, CDR2 SFDVKD. The ends were cut back, 3 bases at V and 6 bases at J, with 12 bases in the middle. This CDR3 has 14 residues. The data were produced by immunoSEQ multiplex PCR, yet TCRdb's version contains in-frame clones alone and is incomplete. The sample contains 65,000 to 70,000 clones, 70% to 90% of which appear only once. The sequences come from peripheral blood, collected 28 days after the second AZD1222 dose. This receptor was identified in an adult who received the AZD1222 COVID-19 vaccine. The chain uses TRBV24-1 and TRBJ2-3; D may be TRBD1 or TRBD2 (6 bases each). CDR3: CATSDPQGRDTQYF. CDR3 nucleotide sequence: TGTGCCACCAGTGATCCCCAGGGGAGGGATACGCAGTATTTT.